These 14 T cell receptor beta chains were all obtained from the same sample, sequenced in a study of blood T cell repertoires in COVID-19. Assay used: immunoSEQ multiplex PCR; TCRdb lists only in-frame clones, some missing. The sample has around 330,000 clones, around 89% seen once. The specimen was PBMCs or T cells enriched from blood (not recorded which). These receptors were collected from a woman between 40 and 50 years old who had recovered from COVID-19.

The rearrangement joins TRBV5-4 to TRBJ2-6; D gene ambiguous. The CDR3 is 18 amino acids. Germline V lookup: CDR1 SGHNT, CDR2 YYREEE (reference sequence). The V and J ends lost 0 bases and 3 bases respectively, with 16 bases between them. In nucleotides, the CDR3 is TGTGCCAGCAGCTTGGCCCATCTACCTGTCGATGGGGCCAACGTCCTGACTTTC. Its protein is CASSLAHLPVDGANVLTF.

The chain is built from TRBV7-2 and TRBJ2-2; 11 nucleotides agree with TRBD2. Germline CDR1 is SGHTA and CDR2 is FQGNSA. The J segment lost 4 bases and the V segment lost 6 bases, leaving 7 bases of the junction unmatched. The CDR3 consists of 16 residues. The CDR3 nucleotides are TGTGCCAGCAGTTACGTTAGCGGGAGGGGCACCGGGGAGCTGTTTTTT. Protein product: CASSYVSGRGTGELFF.

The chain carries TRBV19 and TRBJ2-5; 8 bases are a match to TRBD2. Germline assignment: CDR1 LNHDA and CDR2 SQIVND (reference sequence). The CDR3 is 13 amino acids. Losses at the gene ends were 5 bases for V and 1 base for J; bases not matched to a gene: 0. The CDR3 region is CASSGLAQETQYF. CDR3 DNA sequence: TGTGCCAGTAGTGGACTAGCCCAAGAGACCCAGTACTTC.

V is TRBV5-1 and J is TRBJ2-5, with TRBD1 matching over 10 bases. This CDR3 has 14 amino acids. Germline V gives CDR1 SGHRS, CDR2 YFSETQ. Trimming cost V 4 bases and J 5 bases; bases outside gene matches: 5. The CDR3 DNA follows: TGCGCCAGCAGCGCGACAGGGGGCTGGGAGACCCAGTACTTC. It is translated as CASSATGGWETQYF.

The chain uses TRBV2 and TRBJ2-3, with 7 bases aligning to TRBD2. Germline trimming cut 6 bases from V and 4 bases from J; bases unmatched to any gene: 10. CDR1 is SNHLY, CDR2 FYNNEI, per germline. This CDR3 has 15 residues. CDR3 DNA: TGTGCCAGCAGAAAACGGACTAGTGGGGCAGATACGCAGTATTTT. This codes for CASRKRTSGADTQYF.

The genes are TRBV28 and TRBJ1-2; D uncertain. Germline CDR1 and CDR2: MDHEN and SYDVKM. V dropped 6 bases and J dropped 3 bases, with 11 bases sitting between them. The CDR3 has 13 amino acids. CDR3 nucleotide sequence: TGTGCCAGCAGCGCACGAGTTGACTATGGCTACACCTTC. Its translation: CASSARVDYGYTF.

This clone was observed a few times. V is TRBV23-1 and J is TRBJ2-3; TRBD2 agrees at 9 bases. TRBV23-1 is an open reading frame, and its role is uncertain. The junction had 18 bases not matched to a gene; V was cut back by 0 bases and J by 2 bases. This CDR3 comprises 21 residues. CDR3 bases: TGCGCCAGCAGTCAATCGTTCTTGGCGGGAGGGCCTGATGGGAACACAGATACGCAGTATTTT. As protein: CASSQSFLAGGPDGNTDTQYF.

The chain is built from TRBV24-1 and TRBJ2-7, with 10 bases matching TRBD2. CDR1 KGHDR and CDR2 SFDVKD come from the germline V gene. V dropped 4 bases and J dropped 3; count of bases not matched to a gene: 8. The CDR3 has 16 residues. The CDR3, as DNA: TGTGCCACCAGTGACCGGCGGGCTAGCGGGAGCTACGAGCAGTACTTC. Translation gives CATSDRRASGSYEQYF.

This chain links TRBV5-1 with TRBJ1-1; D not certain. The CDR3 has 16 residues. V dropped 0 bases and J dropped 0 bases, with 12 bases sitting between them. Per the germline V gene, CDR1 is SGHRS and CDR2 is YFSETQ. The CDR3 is CASSLDSPNVNTEAFF. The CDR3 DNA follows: TGCGCCAGCAGCTTGGACAGCCCCAACGTGAACACTGAAGCTTTCTTT.

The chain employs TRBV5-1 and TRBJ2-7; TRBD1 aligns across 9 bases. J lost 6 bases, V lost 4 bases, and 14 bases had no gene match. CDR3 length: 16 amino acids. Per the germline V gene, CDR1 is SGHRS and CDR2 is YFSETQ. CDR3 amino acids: CASSPFPGQGSSEQYF. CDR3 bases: TGCGCCAGCAGCCCCTTTCCGGGACAGGGCTCGTCCGAGCAGTACTTC.

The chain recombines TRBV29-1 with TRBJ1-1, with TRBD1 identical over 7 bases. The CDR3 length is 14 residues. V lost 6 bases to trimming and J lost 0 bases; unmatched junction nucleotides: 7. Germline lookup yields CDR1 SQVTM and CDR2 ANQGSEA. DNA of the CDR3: TGCAGCGTATCCCCCAGGGGGATGAACACTGAAGCTTTCTTT. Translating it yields CSVSPRGMNTEAFF.

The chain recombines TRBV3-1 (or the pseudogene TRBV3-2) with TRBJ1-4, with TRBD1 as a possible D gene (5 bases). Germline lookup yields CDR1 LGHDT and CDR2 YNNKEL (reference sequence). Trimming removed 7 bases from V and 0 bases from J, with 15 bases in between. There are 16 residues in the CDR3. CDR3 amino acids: CASTPTGGPTNEKLFF. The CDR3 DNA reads TGTGCCAGCACCCCAACGGGGGGACCAACTAATGAAAAACTGTTTTTT.

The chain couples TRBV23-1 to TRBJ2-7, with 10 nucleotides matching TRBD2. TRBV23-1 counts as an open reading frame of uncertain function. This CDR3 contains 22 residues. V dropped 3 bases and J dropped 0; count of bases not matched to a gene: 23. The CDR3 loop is CASSHLPGAWVPLAGVSYEQYF. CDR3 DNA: TGCGCCAGCAGTCACCTTCCAGGGGCCTGGGTACCTCTAGCGGGAGTCTCCTACGAGCAGTACTTC.

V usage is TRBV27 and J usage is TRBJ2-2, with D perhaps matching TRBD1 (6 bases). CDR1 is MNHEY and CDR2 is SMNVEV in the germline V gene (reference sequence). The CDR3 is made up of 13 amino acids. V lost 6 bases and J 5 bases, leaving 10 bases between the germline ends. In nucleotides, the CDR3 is TGTGCCAGCAGGCTACAGGGAACCGGGGAGCTGTTTTTT. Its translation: CASRLQGTGELFF.